This passage covers 28 T cell receptor beta chains from one sample sequenced in a study of blood T cells in healthy people across ages (dated by TCRdb to the mid-2010s). The library was obtained by 5' RACE. Instrument on record: Illumina HiSeq 2500. The second PCR ran for roughly 7 to 11 cycles and used a J-beta primer mix along with a sample-barcoded 5' primer. TCRdb reprocessed the public reads (quality trimming at Q25 with fastp, clone calling with MiXCR) and kept in-frame beta chains. Rows are combined by CDR3 protein, so each entry shows the most common genes and DNA. The sample profile shows roughly 500,000 distinct CDR3 sequences; around 24% of them were found once. The top ten clones comprise 8.5% to 9.5% of the sample. These same data were also listed under a study on T cells of mothers and their children.

Source material: blood. These receptor sequences come from a boy between 5 and 17 years old in good health.

V and J are TRBV29-1 and TRBJ2-5; the match to TRBD2 covers 7 bases. The CDR3 has 11 residues. Germline lookup yields CDR1 SQVTM and CDR2 ANQGSEA. Trimming removed 7 bases from V and 2 bases from J; junction bases left unmatched: 1. The CDR3 bases are TGCAGCGGGGGGGGGCAAGAGACCCAGTACTTC. It codes for CSGGGQETQYF. The full variable domain, its missing parts supplied by reference TRBV29-1 and TRBJ2-5, is SAVISQKPSRDICQRGTSLTIQCQVDSQVTMMFWYRQQPGQSLTLIATANQGSEATYESGFVIDKFPISRPNLTFSTLTVSNMSPEDSSIYLCSGGGQETQYFGPGTRLLVL.

This chain connects TRBV20-1 to TRBJ2-5; D could derive from TRBD1 or TRBD2 (9 bases each). Trimming cost V 3 bases and J 11 bases, with 19 bases left between them. Germline V gene lookup returns CDR1 DFQATT and CDR2 SNEGSKA (reference sequence). This CDR3 has 13 residues. In DNA, the CDR3 is TGCAGTGCTAGCGGGGCTAGCGGGACAGGGCAGTACTTC. Its protein is CSASGASGTGQYF.

Only a few counts were recorded for this clonotype. The chain recombines TRBV6-1 with TRBJ1-2; possibly TRBD1 for D (5 bases). Germline V gives CDR1 MNHNS, CDR2 SASEGT. The CDR3 loop spans 15 amino acids. V lost 7 bases to trimming and J lost 4 bases, with 19 bases between them. The CDR3 sequence is CASTQGPGRSYGYTF. The CDR3, as DNA: TGTGCCAGCACCCAAGGACCAGGGAGGAGCTATGGCTACACCTTC.

This clonotype was seen a single time. The V call is TRBV6-6, the J call TRBJ2-1; TRBD1 aligns across 9 bases. Germline values: CDR1 MNHNY, CDR2 SVGAGI (reference sequence). The CDR3 loop spans 13 amino acids. V dropped 6 bases and J dropped 10; count of bases not matched to a gene: 7. CDR3 bases: TGTGCCAGCAGAGCCTCCGGGACAGGGGAGCAGTTCTTC. Its protein product is CASRASGTGEQFF.

The chain recombines TRBV9 with TRBJ2-3; no reliable D call. The germline V gene has CDR1 SGDLS and CDR2 YYNGEE. Between the trimmed V and J ends, which lost 6 bases and 6 bases, there was a span of 17 bases. This CDR3 region has 14 residues. The CDR3 nucleotides read TGTGCCAGCACTTCTCTCCCTATGAGGGATACGCAGTATTTT. This gives the protein CASTSLPMRDTQYF.

V usage is TRBV29-1 and J usage is TRBJ1-2; TRBD1 matches at 7 bases. Germline V CDR1 and CDR2: SQVTM, ANQGSEA. Trimming took 6 bases from V and 4 from J; bases not matched to a gene: 8. This CDR3 has 13 residues. CDR3 sequence (DNA): TGCAGCGTAGACCGGAGGGACAGCTATGGCTACACCTTC. It translates to CSVDRRDSYGYTF.

This clonotype showed up just once. V usage is TRBV5-6 and J usage is TRBJ2-7, with TRBD2 as a possible D gene (6 bases). CDR1 and CDR2 (germline): SGHDT, YYEEEE. Trimming stripped 4 bases from V and 5 bases from J, with 13 bases between. CDR3 length: 13 residues. CDR3 amino acids: CASSPVIADEQYF. The CDR3, as DNA: TGTGCCAGCAGCCCCGTCATAGCGGACGAGCAGTACTTC.

As to this clonotype: Compared with germline, one end of the junction differs, possibly owing to a read error. In nucleotides, the CDR3 is TGTGCCTGCAGTTTCAGGAACAAAAACATTCAGTACTTC. Translating gives CACSFRNKNIQYF. The rearrangement uses TRBV28 and TRBJ2-4; no reliable D call. The CDR3 runs to 13 residues. Germline CDR1 MDHEN, CDR2 SYDVKM.

In regard to this clonotype: One junction end disagrees with the germline gene, perhaps due to a read error. The rearrangement links TRBV27 to TRBJ1-1; D is uncertain. Germline V gives CDR1 MNHEY, CDR2 SMNVEV (reference sequence). The CDR3 has 13 amino acids. This CDR3 is CASSSGRATEASF. The CDR3, as DNA: TGTGCCAGCAGTTCCGGGCGGGCCACTGAAGCTTCCTTT.

The chain joins TRBV12-3 or TRBV12-4 to TRBJ1-1; a possible D gene is TRBD1 (6 bases). Trimming removed 3 bases from V and 2 bases from J, with 16 bases in between. The CDR3 spans 16 residues. CDR3 loop: CASSFGLNRVNTEAFF. Here the CDR3 DNA reads TGTGCCAGCAGTTTTGGGTTGAACAGGGTCAACACTGAAGCTTTCTTT.

This clonotype has more than one count but fewer than ten. The chain uses TRBV2 and TRBJ2-7, with no clear D. V lost 3 bases and J 4 bases, leaving 16 bases between the germline ends. Per the germline V gene, CDR1 is SNHLY and CDR2 is FYNNEI. CDR3 length equals 15 residues. Written as DNA, the CDR3 is TGTGCCAGCAGTGATGTACAACCCCATGTGTACGAGCAGTACTTC. Amino acid sequence: CASSDVQPHVYEQYF.

There are a few counts of this clonotype. The DNA for the CDR3 is TGTGCCAGCAGCTTGCTAGTAGGCGAGACCCAGTACTTC. This codes for CASSLLVGETQYF. The chain employs TRBV5-6 and TRBJ2-5; D gene unclear. Germline assignment: CDR1 SGHDT and CDR2 YYEEEE. The CDR3 extends over 13 amino acids. V gave up 1 base and J gave up 5 bases, with 9 bases separating them.

This clonotype has a handful of counts. The chain uses TRBV13 and TRBJ2-2; D gene ambiguous. V shed 3 bases and J shed 5 bases, with 16 bases lying between them. CDR1 PRHDT and CDR2 FYEKMQ come from the germline V gene (reference sequence). The CDR3 covers 16 residues. In DNA form, the CDR3 reads TGTGCCAGCAGCTTGGGTACCATGGTTGGTACCGGGGAGCTGTTTTTT. Translated, it gives CASSLGTMVGTGELFF.

The J gene is TRBJ2-3, the V gene TRBV18; D ambiguous. Trimming cost V 3 bases and J 0 bases, with 10 bases left between them. The CDR3 has 15 residues. Germline V CDR1 and CDR2: KGHSH, LQKENI. In DNA, the CDR3 is TGTGCCAGCTCACCTACCCCCACTAGCACAGATACGCAGTATTTT. Protein product: CASSPTPTSTDTQYF.

The chain is built from TRBV6-6 and TRBJ1-1, with D unclear. The germline CDR1 and CDR2 sequences are MNHNY and SVGAGI (reference sequence). V lost 6 bases and J lost 6, with 11 bases in between. The CDR3 has 12 amino acids. CDR3 nucleotides: TGTGCCAGCAGGCGAGAAAGTCCTGAAGCTTTCTTT. Residues: CASRRESPEAFF.

This chain uses TRBV7-2 with TRBJ2-5; D gene uncertain. Germline CDR1 reads SGHTA; CDR2 reads FQGNSA. The V end lost 4 bases, the J end lost 6 bases, and 12 bases lay between the germline ends. CDR3 size: 13 residues. Here the CDR3 reads CASSSPPSQTQYF. The CDR3 region has the DNA TGTGCCAGCAGCTCCCCACCCAGTCAGACCCAGTACTTC.

The genes are TRBV28 and TRBJ2-3, with 10 bases aligning to TRBD2. This CDR3 is built from 15 residues. Germline assignment: CDR1 MDHEN and CDR2 SYDVKM. The ends lost 2 bases at V and 3 bases at J; junction bases unmatched: 2. Here the CDR3 DNA reads TGTGCCAGCAGTTTAACAGCGGGAGGGACAGATACGCAGTATTTT. Its translation: CASSLTAGGTDTQYF.

This clonotype was detected only a few times. The J gene is TRBJ2-3, the V gene TRBV7-9; a weak D match, TRBD2 (6 bases). The CDR3 spans 14 residues. V dropped 5 bases and J dropped 3 bases, with 12 bases sitting between them. Germline values: CDR1 SEHNR, CDR2 FQNEAQ (reference sequence). CDR3 amino acids: CASSPGAGTDTQYF. CDR3 in DNA: TGTGCCAGCAGCCCCGGGGCGGGGACAGATACGCAGTATTTT.

A few counts support this clonotype. V is TRBV7-2 and J is TRBJ2-5; D may correspond to TRBD1 or TRBD2 (5 bases each). TRBJ2-7 matches the DNA end more closely, so the J call is doubtful. This CDR3 spans 15 amino acids. In germline, CDR1 is SGHTA, CDR2 FQGNSA. CDR3 nucleotides: TGTGCCAGCAGCTTAAGGTATTCCAGGGACGACGAGCAGTACTTC. It specifies CASSLRYSRDDEQYF.

The chain carries TRBV11-2 and TRBJ2-5; D gene unclear. Germline V lookup: CDR1 SGHAT, CDR2 FQNNGV. The V end was cut by 2 bases, the J end by 5 bases, with 15 bases between. This CDR3 comprises 15 residues. The CDR3 nucleotides read TGTGCCAGCAGCTTATTCACAGAGAGAGCGGAGACCCAGTACTTC. This gives the protein CASSLFTERAETQYF.

CDR3 in DNA: TGTGCCAGCAGCTTAGGCCCGGGATCGTCCCTCAGCACAGATACGCAGTATTTT. Translation: CASSLGPGSSLSTDTQYF. The chain employs TRBV11-3 and TRBJ2-3; tentatively, D is TRBD2 (5 bases). Germline values: CDR1 SGHNT, CDR2 YENEEA. The V gene lost 1 base and the J gene lost 0 bases, with 17 bases spanning the gap. The CDR3 sequence is 18 residues long.

The table lists this clonotype with a few counts. In DNA form, the CDR3 reads TGTGCCAGCAGCGCGGGCGGTATGAACTATGGCTACACCTTC. This encodes CASSAGGMNYGYTF. V usage is TRBV9 and J usage is TRBJ1-2; no definite D call. The CDR3 covers 14 residues. The V and J ends lost 3 bases and 2 bases respectively, with 11 bases between them. Germline assignment: CDR1 SGDLS and CDR2 YYNGEE.

The chain recombines TRBV6-2 or TRBV6-3 with TRBJ2-3; TRBD2 matches at 9 bases. The germline V gene has CDR1 MNHEY and CDR2 SVGEGT. CDR3 length: 16 residues. The V segment lost 2 bases and the J segment 5 bases; nucleotides outside the gene matches: 8. DNA for the CDR3: TGTGCCAGCAGTTACCCGAGCGGGGGGATTAAAGATACGCAGTATTTT. Protein sequence: CASSYPSGGIKDTQYF.

A note on this clonotype: The CDR3 carries no conserved terminal phenylalanine or tryptophan, so it likely arises from a read error. This chain's CDR3 is CSVEDAASDPYEQYL. CDR3 coding DNA: TGCAGCGTTGAAGACGCGGCTAGCGACCCCTACGAGCAGTACCTC. V and J are TRBV29-1 and TRBJ2-7, with a tentative D call TRBD2 (6 bases). Germline V CDR1 and CDR2: SQVTM, ANQGSEA. CDR3 length: 15 amino acids. V lost 0 bases and J lost 2, with 14 bases in between.

This clonotype was observed a few times. One end of the junction varies from germline; a read error may be responsible. The gene calls are TRBV28 and TRBJ2-1; a weak D match, TRBD1 (6 bases). The V gene's germline CDR1 is MDHEN and CDR2 SYDVKM. There are 15 residues in the CDR3. The CDR3: CAGSIQGPLYNEQFF. CDR3 bases: TGTGCCGGCAGTATACAGGGCCCCCTTTACAATGAGCAGTTCTTC.

Regarding this clonotype: Relative to the germline gene, one junction end is altered; a read error may explain this. This chain connects TRBV28 to TRBJ2-7; TRBD1 agrees at 7 bases. Germline-derived CDR1 and CDR2 are MDHEN and SYDVKM. The CDR3 covers 15 residues. This CDR3 is CASSTTGSRSYEKYF. In DNA, the CDR3 is TGTGCCAGCAGTACGACAGGGAGTAGGTCCTACGAGAAGTACTTC.

This clonotype appeared a single time. The chain couples TRBV15 to TRBJ1-5; 7 bases are a match to TRBD1. V dropped 9 bases and J dropped 0; count of bases not matched to a gene: 5. Germline values: CDR1 LNHNV, CDR2 YYDKDF (reference sequence). The CDR3 totals 14 residues. The CDR3 region is CATRQGLSNQPQHF. Here the CDR3 DNA reads TGTGCCACAAGACAGGGACTTAGCAATCAGCCCCAGCATTTT.

The chain carries TRBV20-1 and TRBJ2-7; unclear D gene. Trimming cost V 6 bases and J 4 bases, with 10 bases left between them. Germline CDR1 and CDR2: DFQATT and SNEGSKA (reference sequence). The length of the CDR3 is 11 residues. CDR3 nucleotides: TGCAGTGCGGTAGAGACATACGAGCAGTACTTC. It yields the protein CSAVETYEQYF.